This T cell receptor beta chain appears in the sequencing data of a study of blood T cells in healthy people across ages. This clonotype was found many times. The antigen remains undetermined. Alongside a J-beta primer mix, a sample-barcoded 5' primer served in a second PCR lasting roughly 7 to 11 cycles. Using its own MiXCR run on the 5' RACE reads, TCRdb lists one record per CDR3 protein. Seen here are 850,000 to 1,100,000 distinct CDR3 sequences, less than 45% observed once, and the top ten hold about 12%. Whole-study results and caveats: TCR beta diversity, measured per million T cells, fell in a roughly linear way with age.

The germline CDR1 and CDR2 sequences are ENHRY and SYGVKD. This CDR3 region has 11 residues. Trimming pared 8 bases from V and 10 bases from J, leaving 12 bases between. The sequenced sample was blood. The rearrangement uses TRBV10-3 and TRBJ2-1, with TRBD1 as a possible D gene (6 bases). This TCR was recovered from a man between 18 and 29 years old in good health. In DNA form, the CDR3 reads TGTGCCATCCGCCAGGGGTTGGAGCAGTTCTTC. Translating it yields CAIRQGLEQFF.